This TCR beta chain was documented in a study of response to subunit inactivated influenza vaccine. Each CDR3 protein gets one entry after TCRdb re-called the RT-PCR reads with MiXCR. The sample includes about 520,000 distinct CDR3 sequences, roughly 27% of them seen just once. Germline lookup yields CDR1 SGHNT and CDR2 YYREEE (reference sequence). CDR3 length equals 15 residues. Overall study findings and caveats: Only a handful of new T cells, the authors suggested, are recruited with each seasonal influenza vaccination.

Worth noting for this clonotype: Its matching antigen is unknown. At one of its ends the junction is not consistent with the germline gene, which may arise from a read error.

The chain combines TRBV5-4 with TRBJ2-7, with a weak D call TRBD1 (6 bases). Source: CD4+ T cells sorted from PBMCs, taken more than 4 days after vaccination. This sequence was found in a man in his forties or fifties who received an inactivated influenza vaccine. CDR3 loop: CASSLIKDSSHEQYF. Written as DNA, the CDR3 is TGTGCCAGCAGCTTAATCAAGGACAGCTCCCACGAGCAGTACTTC.